The rows below give T cell receptor beta chains drawn from one sample of a study of blood T cell repertoires in COVID-19. Assay used: immunoSEQ multiplex PCR; TCRdb lists only in-frame clones, some missing. The sample lists roughly 410,000 clones, roughly 90% occurring once. Specimen: peripheral blood. Receptors originate from a middle-aged woman with COVID-19, enrolled during active disease. CDR3s include the opening cysteine and the closing phenylalanine or tryptophan. D genes are given only for firm matches. Only part of the rows carry a size: once, few, many, or a class if the clone is expanded.

clone size,V gene,CDR3 length,J gene,D gene,CDR3 DNA,CDR3 protein
.,TRBV3-1/TRBV3-2,13,TRBJ2-1,TRBD2,TGTGCCAGCAGCCCGGGACTAGCCAATGAGCAGTTCTTC,CASSPGLANEQFF
.,TRBV7-8,15,TRBJ1-1,.,TGTGCCAGCAGACACGGACGGACAATGAACACTGAAGCTTTCTTT,CASRHGRTMNTEAFF
.,TRBV24-1,13,TRBJ1-4,.,TGTGCCACCAGTGATTTTCGGAGTGAAAAACTGTTTTTT,CATSDFRSEKLFF
.,TRBV4-3,13,TRBJ2-7,TRBD1,TGCGCCAGCAGTCAGGGACAGACCTACGAGCAGTACTTC,CASSQGQTYEQYF
.,TRBV19,14,TRBJ1-1,.,TGTGCCAGTAGTATACAACAGGGCACCACTGAAGCTTTCTTT,CASSIQQGTTEAFF
few,TRBV5-6,16,TRBJ2-2,.,TGTGCCAGCAGCCCTCGGGTATCCCTTAACACCGGGGAGCTGTTTTTT,CASSPRVSLNTGELFF
once,TRBV27,15,TRBJ1-5,.,TGTGCCAGCAGTCGGACAGAGTATAGCAATCAGCCCCAGCATTTT,CASSRTEYSNQPQHF
.,TRBV19,14,TRBJ2-1,.,TGTGCCAGTAGCCCGACCGGGACAAGTAATGAGCAGTTCTTC,CASSPTGTSNEQFF
.,TRBV28,14,TRBJ2-2,TRBD1,TGTGCCAGCAGCCCGGGACAGCGGACCGGGGAGCTGTTTTTT,CASSPGQRTGELFF
.,TRBV5-5,15,TRBJ2-1,.,TGTGCCAGCAGCTTGGAGCGTTCCTGGACTCCTGAGCAGTTCTTC,CASSLERSWTPEQFF
.,TRBV10-3,13,TRBJ1-1,TRBD1,TGTGCCATCAGTGAGGGACAGGGTATTGAAGCTTTCTTT,CAISEGQGIEAFF
.,TRBV4-3,15,TRBJ2-3,.,TGCGCCAGCAGCCAAGAAACTCCAGGGACAGATACGCAGTATTTT,CASSQETPGTDTQYF
.,TRBV28,13,TRBJ2-1,TRBD2,TGTGCCAGCACTGCGGGGGGTCGGTATGAGCAGTTCTTC,CASTAGGRYEQFF
.,TRBV18,14,TRBJ1-1,.,TGTGCCAGCTCAGACTTAGGGGGGAACACTGAAGCTTTCTTT,CASSDLGGNTEAFF
once,TRBV5-4,13,TRBJ2-2,.,TGTGCCAGCAGCTCCGCGAACACCGGGGAGCTGTTTTTT,CASSSANTGELFF
.,TRBV24-1,15,TRBJ2-5,.,TGTGCCACCAGTGATGTGACTAGTTCGGGGGAGACCCAGTACTTC,CATSDVTSSGETQYF
.,TRBV4-1,17,TRBJ1-6,TRBD1,TGCGCCAGCAGCCCCAAACAGGGGGTCCGTTTTGATTCACCCCTCCACTTT,CASSPKQGVRFDSPLHF